Listed below are T cell receptor beta chains from one sample, sequenced in a study of shared clonotypes between healthy human individuals. Libraries were prepared by immunoSEQ multiplex PCR; TCRdb keeps only in-frame clonotypes and omits some of them. The repertoire holds about 1.5 million clones, with over 95% as singletons. The material sequenced was naive CD4+ T cells sorted from blood. The receptors originated from a man younger than 45 in good health. The CDR3 runs from the conserved cysteine through the conserved F or W. The order of the fields is V gene, clone size, J gene, D gene, CDR3 length, CDR3 DNA, CDR3 protein. The D gene is left open where the match is weak. A row's size may be missing; if present it is once, few, many or a size class.

TRBV6-1	NA	TRBJ1-5	NA	14	TGTGCCAGCAGTGAGGGGATTAGCAATCAGCCCCAGCATTTT	CASSEGISNQPQHF
TRBV2	NA	TRBJ1-2	NA	13	TGTGCCAGCAGTGTATTAGGGGTCCGGGGCTACACCTTC	CASSVLGVRGYTF
TRBV7-2	NA	TRBJ1-3	NA	13	TGTGCCAGCAGCTTAGGGGCCGGAAACACCATATATTTT	CASSLGAGNTIYF
TRBV6-5	NA	TRBJ2-1	NA	11	TGTGCCAGCAGTTACTATGGGGAGCAGTTCTTC	CASSYYGEQFF
TRBV15	NA	TRBJ1-3	TRBD1	20	TGTGCCACCAGCAGAGATTACCCTCACACCAGAAACAGGGGTGGAAACACCATATATTTT	CATSRDYPHTRNRGGNTIYF
TRBV9	few	TRBJ2-3	TRBD2	14	TGTGCCAGCAGCGTAGGCGGGAGAACAGATACGCAGTATTTT	CASSVGGRTDTQYF
TRBV6-1	NA	TRBJ1-5	NA	17	TGTGCCAGCAGTGAAGCGGTACACATAACTAGCAATCAGCCCCAGCATTTT	CASSEAVHITSNQPQHF
TRBV6-6	NA	TRBJ1-1	NA	14	TGTGCCAGCAGTTTAAGCCCAATTGTCGTTGAAGCTTTCTTT	CASSLSPIVVEAFF
TRBV7-6	NA	TRBJ2-1	NA	15	TGTGCCAGCAGCTTTGGCCCCCTGTCTTACAATGAGCAGTTCTTC	CASSFGPLSYNEQFF
TRBV7-7	NA	TRBJ2-2	NA	14	TGTGCCAGCAGCTCGGGGACTCTCCAATCGGGGCTGTTTTTT	CASSSGTLQSGLFF
TRBV10-2	NA	TRBJ2-7	NA	23	TGCGCCAGCAGTGGTAAGGACAGCCAGGGCCTGAGACTAGTTGGTCTCAAATTCTACGAGCAGTACTTC	CASSGKDSQGLRLVGLKFYEQYF
TRBV6-5	NA	TRBJ1-2	NA	14	TGTGCCAGCAGTTACCGGGGAGATAACTATGGCTACACCTTC	CASSYRGDNYGYTF
TRBV28	NA	TRBJ2-1	TRBD2	13	TGTGCCAGCAGTTGGGACCTGCGGGAGGAGCAGTTCTTC	CASSWDLREEQFF
TRBV27	NA	TRBJ2-7	TRBD1	16	TGTGCCAGCAGTTTACTTGGGACAGGGGGGTCCTACGAGCAGTACTTC	CASSLLGTGGSYEQYF
TRBV14	NA	TRBJ2-3	NA	15	TGTGCCAGCAGCCAAGTTCTTCGAGGTACAGATACGCAGTATTTT	CASSQVLRGTDTQYF
TRBV7-2	NA	TRBJ1-5	NA	14	TGTGCCAGCATAGCGCGGGGGTTCAATCAGCCCCAGCATTTT	CASIARGFNQPQHF
TRBV7-9	once	TRBJ1-2	NA	14	TGTGCCAGCAGCTTAACTACCCTCAGCTATGGCTACACCTTC	CASSLTTLSYGYTF
TRBV9	NA	TRBJ2-1	TRBD2	16	TGTGCCAGCAGCGTAGAAGGCGGGAGGTATTTCGATGAGCAGTTCTTC	CASSVEGGRYFDEQFF
TRBV5-6	once	TRBJ2-3	NA	15	TGTGCCAGCAGCTTGGAGGGGTTTGGCACAGATACGCAGTATTTT	CASSLEGFGTDTQYF
TRBV27	NA	TRBJ2-1	TRBD2	15	TGTGCCAGCAGTCTCAGACTAGCGGGTCCCAATGAGCAGTTCTTC	CASSLRLAGPNEQFF
TRBV2	NA	TRBJ2-3	NA	13	TGTGCCAGCAAGGAGGACCGCACAGATACGCAGTATTTT	CASKEDRTDTQYF
TRBV5-1	NA	TRBJ2-5	TRBD2	15	TGCGCCAGCAGCGCAAGAGCGGGAGTTTGGGAGACCCAGTACTTC	CASSARAGVWETQYF
TRBV2	NA	TRBJ2-7	TRBD2	15	TGTGCCAGCAGTGATCCTCGCGGGAGATCCTACGAGCAGTACTTC	CASSDPRGRSYEQYF
TRBV18	NA	TRBJ2-7	NA	16	TGTGCCAGCTCACCCCCTGAGGGCAGGTATGGCTACGAGCAGTACTTC	CASSPPEGRYGYEQYF
TRBV6-1	NA	TRBJ1-2	NA	12	TGTGCCAGCAGTACGGACCTTTATGGCTACACCTTC	CASSTDLYGYTF
TRBV5-1	NA	TRBJ2-7	TRBD2	15	TGCGCCAGCAGCCTCGGGACTAGCGGGAGCTACGAGCAGTACTTC	CASSLGTSGSYEQYF
TRBV5-6	NA	TRBJ2-7	NA	13	TGTGCCAGCAGCTTGGCGACGGCTTACGAGCAGTACTTC	CASSLATAYEQYF
TRBV11-3	NA	TRBJ2-5	NA	12	TGTGCCAGCAGTGGCTTGGATGAGACCCAGTACTTC	CASSGLDETQYF
TRBV2	NA	TRBJ1-5	NA	13	TGTGCCAGCGCAGGGGAGGGGAATCAGCCCCAGCATTTT	CASAGEGNQPQHF
TRBV6-1	NA	TRBJ2-7	NA	13	TGTGCCAGCAGTGAACGAACAGCCTACGAGCAGTACTTC	CASSERTAYEQYF
TRBV2	NA	TRBJ2-7	NA	14	TGTGCCAGCAGTCAGGGACACGGCTTGTACGAGCAGTACTTC	CASSQGHGLYEQYF
TRBV28	NA	TRBJ2-7	NA	14	TGTGCCAGCAGATTCCAAGGGGGGACCTACGAGCAGTACTTC	CASRFQGGTYEQYF
TRBV11-2	NA	TRBJ2-7	NA	14	TGTGCCAGCAGTTACCGGGATGCCCTCTACGAGCAGTACTTC	CASSYRDALYEQYF
TRBV27	NA	TRBJ1-3	TRBD1	19	TGTGCCAGCACCGAACGGATGGGACAGGGTCGTTCTACCGCGAACACCATATATTTT	CASTERMGQGRSTANTIYF
TRBV27	NA	TRBJ2-2	TRBD1	14	TGTGCCAGCAGGTCGGGACAGCACACCGGGGAGCTGTTTTTT	CASRSGQHTGELFF
TRBV5-1	NA	TRBJ2-3	TRBD2	15	TGCGCCAGCAGCTTGACCAGCGGGAGAAGGGATACGCAGTATTTT	CASSLTSGRRDTQYF
TRBV7-9	NA	TRBJ2-5	TRBD2	15	TGTGCCAGCAGCCTGCTTGGACGGGAGGGCGAGACCCAGTACTTC	CASSLLGREGETQYF
TRBV30	NA	TRBJ2-7	TRBD1	22	TGTGCCTGGACATCCGGGACAGGGACCTTTGGGGCCCCCTTAGGCTTTTATTCGGAGCAGTACTTC	CAWTSGTGTFGAPLGFYSEQYF
TRBV18	NA	TRBJ2-7	TRBD1	17	TGTGCCAGCTCACCACCGCTGGCAGGGGGCTTCACAAACGAGCAGTACTTC	CASSPPLAGGFTNEQYF
TRBV7-8	NA	TRBJ1-5	NA	16	TGTGCCAGCAGCTTTTATGGGGGGACTAGCAATCAGCCCCAGCATTTT	CASSFYGGTSNQPQHF
TRBV10-1	once	TRBJ2-3	NA	14	TGCGCCAGCCGACTAGACACTAGCACAGATACGCAGTATTTT	CASRLDTSTDTQYF
TRBV14	NA	TRBJ1-2	NA	13	TGTGCCAGCAGCCAGGGACGGGGTTATGGCTACACCTTC	CASSQGRGYGYTF
TRBV11-2	NA	TRBJ2-1	NA	17	TGTGCCAGCAGCCCCCGGCAGCCTATGAGCTCCTACAATGAGCAGTTCTTC	CASSPRQPMSSYNEQFF
TRBV6-1	NA	TRBJ1-4	TRBD1	16	TGTGCCAGCAGTGAAGCGGCAGGGGGCGCGGGGGAAAAACTGTTTTTT	CASSEAAGGAGEKLFF
TRBV2	NA	TRBJ1-3	NA	15	TGTGCCAGCAGTCCCACCAGGGGCGTTGGAAACACCATATATTTT	CASSPTRGVGNTIYF
TRBV7-3	NA	TRBJ2-1	NA	16	TGTGCCAGCAGCTTAATCGGGTCGCTAGCCCGAAATGAGCAGTTCTTC	CASSLIGSLARNEQFF